The clone carrying this TCR beta chain was found a few times. Extraction of RNA preceded its reverse transcription into cDNA, which served as the sequencing template. Assay used: immunoSEQ multiplex PCR; TCRdb lists only in-frame clones, some missing. The profile shows about 180,000 clones, approximately 53% of them singletons. This entry belongs to a study of CD8+ T cells in alopecia areata. Treatment given: oral pan-JAK inhibitor, 5-10 mg twice daily. Alopecia areata patients gave lesional scalp punch biopsies and peripheral blood samples. CDR3 length equals 13 residues. Germline V lookup: CDR1 SGHAT, CDR2 FQDESV (reference sequence). The ends were cut back, 5 bases at V and 6 bases at J, with 10 bases in the middle.

The clonotype comes from a human donor with alopecia areata. The V gene is TRBV11-1, the J gene TRBJ1-4, with D tentatively TRBD1 (6 bases). Here the sequenced sample was CD8+ T cells sorted from blood, taken at week 24, from a patient treated with tofacitinib. The CDR3 sequence: CASSPDRDEKLFF. Written as DNA, the CDR3 is TGTGCCAGCAGCCCGGACAGAGATGAAAAACTGTTTTTT.